This is a list of T cell receptor beta chains from one sample in a study of beta chain features in type 1 diabetes. This table comes from immunoSEQ multiplex PCR, and its TCRdb copy is limited to in-frame clones, with some not included. The table includes 500,000 to 650,000 clones, approximately 13% detected once. The sample comprised naive CD4+ T cells from blood. The receptors originated from a man aged 25-45 years with type 1 diabetes. Both conserved end residues are part of each CDR3. Each record gives: V gene, clone size, J gene, D gene, CDR3 protein, CDR3 DNA. D genes are given only for firm matches. Clone size, where shown, is once, few, many, or a class for clones that have expanded.

>TRBV7-2|.|TRBJ2-5|TRBD1
CASSPGQGRETQYF
TGTGCCAGCAGCCCGGGACAGGGAAGGGAGACCCAGTACTTC
>TRBV11-3|few|TRBJ1-3|.
CASSIGSSGNTIYF
TGTGCCAGCAGCATAGGGAGCTCTGGAAACACCATATATTTT
>TRBV7-2|few|TRBJ2-6|.
CASPLGGSGANVLTF
TGTGCCAGCCCCTTGGGGGGCTCTGGGGCCAACGTCCTGACTTTC
>TRBV14|few|TRBJ2-5|.
CASSQGFGDWETQYF
TGTGCCAGCAGCCAAGGGTTTGGGGATTGGGAGACCCAGTACTTC
>TRBV27|few|TRBJ2-6|.
CASSLEGSGANVLTF
TGTGCCAGCAGTTTAGAGGGATCTGGGGCCAACGTCCTGACTTTC
>TRBV19|.|TRBJ1-2|.
CASSMDGYGYTF
TGTGCCAGTAGTATGGACGGGTATGGCTACACCTTC
>TRBV27|.|TRBJ2-5|.
CASSLARAGETQYF
TGTGCCAGCAGTTTAGCTCGGGCAGGAGAGACCCAGTACTTC
>TRBV7-9|.|TRBJ1-1|.
CASSHVSPSTEAFF
TGTGCCAGCAGCCACGTCTCCCCATCCACTGAAGCTTTCTTT
>TRBV9|.|TRBJ1-4|.
CASSVAQGLSTNEKLFF
TGTGCCAGCAGCGTAGCTCAGGGCCTCTCAACTAATGAAAAACTGTTTTTT
>TRBV10-3|.|TRBJ2-3|TRBD2
CAISETTSSGGTDTQYF
TGTGCCATCAGTGAGACCACCTCTAGCGGGGGCACAGATACGCAGTATTTT
>TRBV6-5|.|TRBJ1-2|.
CASSYGDRSSYGYTF
TGTGCCAGCAGTTACGGTGACAGGAGCTCTTATGGCTACACCTTC
>TRBV29-1|.|TRBJ1-2|TRBD1
CSGGQDPNYGYTF
TGCAGCGGGGGACAGGACCCTAACTATGGCTACACCTTC
>TRBV4-2|few|TRBJ2-1|.
CASSQELETRGSNEQFF
TGTGCCAGCAGCCAAGAGCTAGAGACTCGAGGGTCCAATGAGCAGTTCTTC
>TRBV6-5|.|TRBJ1-1|.
CASSVTEGNTEAFF
TGTGCCAGCAGTGTGACAGAAGGGAACACTGAAGCTTTCTTT
>TRBV18|few|TRBJ2-2|TRBD1
CASSPGTEGTGELFF
TGTGCCAGCTCACCTGGGACAGAGGGCACCGGGGAGCTGTTTTTT
>TRBV10-3|few|TRBJ2-5|.
CAISELLQETQYF
TGTGCCATCAGTGAGCTGTTACAAGAGACCCAGTACTTC
>TRBV28|.|TRBJ2-7|.
CASMGQGGPPYEQYF
TGTGCCAGCATGGGGCAGGGGGGGCCCCCCTACGAGCAGTACTTC
>TRBV7-2|.|TRBJ1-2|TRBD1
CASNTLGTGTNYGYTF
TGTGCCAGCAATACACTTGGGACAGGGACTAACTATGGCTACACCTTC
>TRBV28|.|TRBJ2-7|TRBD1
CASSPTGISYEQYF
TGTGCCAGCAGCCCGACAGGGATCTCCTACGAGCAGTACTTC
>TRBV19|.|TRBJ2-2|.
CASSVKEDLTNTGELFF
TGTGCCAGTAGTGTTAAAGAGGACCTTACGAACACCGGGGAGCTGTTTTTT
>TRBV7-2|.|TRBJ2-5|TRBD1
CASSWGQQETQYF
TGTGCCAGCAGCTGGGGACAGCAAGAGACCCAGTACTTC
>TRBV19|.|TRBJ2-7|.
CASSHPQGTYEQYF
TGTGCCAGTAGTCATCCCCAGGGAACCTACGAGCAGTACTTC
>TRBV6-5|.|TRBJ2-3|TRBD2
CASSSGGGTDTQYF
TGTGCCAGCTCTAGCGGGGGAGGCACAGATACGCAGTATTTT
>TRBV7-8|.|TRBJ2-2|TRBD1
CASRLGQGASGELFF
TGTGCCAGCAGGCTAGGACAGGGGGCTTCCGGGGAGCTGTTTTTT
>TRBV5-4|.|TRBJ1-2|TRBD1
CASSPTGKTNYGYTF
TGTGCCAGCAGCCCGACAGGGAAGACTAACTATGGCTACACCTTC
>TRBV30|.|TRBJ2-1|.
CAWSSADEQFF
TGTGCCTGGAGTTCCGCCGATGAGCAGTTCTTC
>TRBV18|few|TRBJ2-7|.
CASSPPASYEQYF
TGTGCCAGCTCCCCTCCAGCGTCCTACGAGCAGTACTTC
>TRBV11-2|.|TRBJ2-7|TRBD2
CASRITAGEPYEQYF
TGTGCCAGCAGGATAACAGCGGGGGAACCCTACGAGCAGTACTTC
>TRBV5-1|few|TRBJ1-4|.
CASSAGPGATNEKLFF
TGCGCCAGCAGCGCGGGTCCGGGAGCAACTAATGAAAAACTGTTTTTT
>TRBV5-1|few|TRBJ2-3|.
CASRRAGSTDTQYF
TGCGCCAGCCGTAGGGCGGGAAGCACAGATACGCAGTATTTT
>TRBV9|.|TRBJ1-4|.
CASSPIGGLHEKLFF
TGTGCCAGCAGCCCCATTGGAGGACTTCATGAAAAACTGTTTTTT
>TRBV29-1|few|TRBJ2-5|.
CSVAPPAGTQYF
TGCAGCGTTGCTCCGCCTGCGGGGACCCAGTACTTC
>TRBV9|few|TRBJ2-1|TRBD2
CASSKSPRRAGGSRSYNEQFF
TGTGCCAGCAGCAAGTCACCCAGGCGAGCGGGGGGCTCCCGCTCCTACAATGAGCAGTTCTTC
>TRBV4-1|few|TRBJ2-2|.
CASSQDRGSNTGELFF
TGCGCCAGCAGCCAAGACCGGGGTTCGAACACCGGGGAGCTGTTTTTT
>TRBV5-1|.|TRBJ2-1|.
CASSSGQTSSYNEQFF
TGCGCCAGCAGCTCCGGACAGACGAGCTCCTACAATGAGCAGTTCTTC
>TRBV29-1|.|TRBJ1-4|.
CSGGGGTNEKLFF
TGCAGCGGTGGAGGGGGAACTAATGAAAAACTGTTTTTT
>TRBV25-1|.|TRBJ1-2|.
CASRKGHTGYTF
TGTGCCAGCAGAAAGGGACACACTGGCTACACCTTC
>TRBV5-4|few|TRBJ1-6|.
CASRQDQGASGVNSPLHF
TGTGCCAGCAGGCAGGACCAAGGGGCCTCGGGGGTTAATTCACCCCTCCACTTT
>TRBV2|once|TRBJ2-5|TRBD2
CASHPALAGETQYF
TGTGCCAGCCACCCTGCTCTAGCGGGAGAGACCCAGTACTTC
>TRBV5-1|.|TRBJ2-1|.
CASSLEGYSDNEQFF
TGCGCCAGCAGCTTGGAAGGATACTCGGACAATGAGCAGTTCTTC